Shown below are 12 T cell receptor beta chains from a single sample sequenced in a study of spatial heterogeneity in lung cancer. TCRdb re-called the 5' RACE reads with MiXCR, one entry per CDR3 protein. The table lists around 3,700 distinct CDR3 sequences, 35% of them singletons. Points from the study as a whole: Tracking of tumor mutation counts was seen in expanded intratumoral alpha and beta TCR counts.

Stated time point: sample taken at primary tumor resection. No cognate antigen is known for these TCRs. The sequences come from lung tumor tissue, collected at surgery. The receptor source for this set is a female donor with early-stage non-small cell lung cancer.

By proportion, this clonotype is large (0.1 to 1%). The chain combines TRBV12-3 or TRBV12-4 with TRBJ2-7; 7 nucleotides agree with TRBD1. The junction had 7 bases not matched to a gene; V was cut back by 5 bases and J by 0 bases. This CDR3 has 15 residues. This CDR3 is CASSADRVFSYEQYF. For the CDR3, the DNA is TGTGCCAGCAGTGCCGACAGGGTATTCTCCTACGAGCAGTACTTC.

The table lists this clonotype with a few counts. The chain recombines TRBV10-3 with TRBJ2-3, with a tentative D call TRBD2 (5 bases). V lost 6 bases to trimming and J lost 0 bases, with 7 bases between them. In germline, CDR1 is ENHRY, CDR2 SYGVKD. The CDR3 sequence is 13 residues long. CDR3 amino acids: CAIRGVSTDTQYF. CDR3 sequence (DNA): TGTGCCATCAGGGGAGTTAGCACAGATACGCAGTATTTT.

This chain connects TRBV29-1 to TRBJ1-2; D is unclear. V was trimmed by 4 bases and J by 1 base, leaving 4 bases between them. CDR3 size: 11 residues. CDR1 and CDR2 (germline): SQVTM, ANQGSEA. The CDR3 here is CSVGGNYGYTF. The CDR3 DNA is TGCAGCGTTGGCGGTAACTATGGCTACACCTTC. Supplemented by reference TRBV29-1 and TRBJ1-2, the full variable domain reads SAVISQKPSRDICQRGTSLTIQCQVDSQVTMMFWYRQQPGQSLTLIATANQGSEATYESGFVIDKFPISRPNLTFSTLTVSNMSPEDSSIYLCSVGGNYGYTFGSGTRLTVV.

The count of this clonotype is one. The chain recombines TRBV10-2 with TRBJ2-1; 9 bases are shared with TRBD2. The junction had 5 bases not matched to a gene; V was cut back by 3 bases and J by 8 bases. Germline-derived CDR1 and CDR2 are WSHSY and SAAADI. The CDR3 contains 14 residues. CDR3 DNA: TGCGCCAGCAGTGACGCGGGAGGGCCTGATGAGCAGTTCTTC. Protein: CASSDAGGPDEQFF.

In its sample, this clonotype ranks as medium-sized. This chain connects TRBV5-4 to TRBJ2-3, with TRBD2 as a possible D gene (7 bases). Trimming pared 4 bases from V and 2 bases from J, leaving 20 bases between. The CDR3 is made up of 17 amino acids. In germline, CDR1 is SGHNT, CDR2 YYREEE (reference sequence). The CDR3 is CASSPAGGGSFTDTQYF. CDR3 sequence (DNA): TGTGCCAGCAGCCCGGCCGGCGGGGGCTCCTTCACAGATACGCAGTATTTT.

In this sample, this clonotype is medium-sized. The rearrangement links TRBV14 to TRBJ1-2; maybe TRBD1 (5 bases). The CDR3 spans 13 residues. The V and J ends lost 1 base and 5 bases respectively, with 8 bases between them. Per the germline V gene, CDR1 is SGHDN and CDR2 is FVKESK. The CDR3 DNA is TGTGCCAGCAGCCAAGTAACAGGATATGGCTACACCTTC. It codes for CASSQVTGYGYTF.

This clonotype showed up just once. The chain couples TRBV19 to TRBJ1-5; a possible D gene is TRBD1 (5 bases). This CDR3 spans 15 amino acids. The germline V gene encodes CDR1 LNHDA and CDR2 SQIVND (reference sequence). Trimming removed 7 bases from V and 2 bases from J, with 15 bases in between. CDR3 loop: CASTTFQGRNQPQHF. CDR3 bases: TGTGCCAGTACCACCTTCCAGGGACGCAATCAGCCCCAGCATTTT.

The CDR3 is CAAKAGAETQYF. In DNA, the CDR3 is TGTGCCGCCAAAGCGGGAGCAGAGACCCAGTACTTC. The chain recombines TRBV7-2 with TRBJ2-5; 8 nucleotides line up with TRBD2. Germline values: CDR1 SGHTA, CDR2 FQGNSA. V lost 11 bases to trimming and J lost 4 bases; unmatched junction nucleotides: 6. The CDR3 runs 12 residues. The variable domain in full, completed from reference TRBV7-2 and TRBJ2-5, reads GAGVSQSPSNKVTEKGKDVELRCDPISGHTALYWYRQSLGQGLEFLIYFQGNSAPDKSGLPSDRFSAERTGGSVSTLTIQRTQQEDSAVYLCAAKAGAETQYFGPGTRLLVL.

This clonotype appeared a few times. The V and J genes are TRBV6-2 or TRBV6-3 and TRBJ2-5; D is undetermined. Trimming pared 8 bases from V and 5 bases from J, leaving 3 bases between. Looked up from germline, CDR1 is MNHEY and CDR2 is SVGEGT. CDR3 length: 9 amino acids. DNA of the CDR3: TGTGCCAGCGGGGAGACCCAGTACTTC. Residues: CASGETQYF.

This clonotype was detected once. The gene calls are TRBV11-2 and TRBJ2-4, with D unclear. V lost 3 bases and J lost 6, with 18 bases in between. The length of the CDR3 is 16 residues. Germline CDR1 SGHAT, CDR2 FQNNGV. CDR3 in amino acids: CASSFPGRALGNIQYF. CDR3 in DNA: TGTGCCAGCAGCTTCCCAGGACGGGCCCTCGGAAACATTCAGTACTTC.

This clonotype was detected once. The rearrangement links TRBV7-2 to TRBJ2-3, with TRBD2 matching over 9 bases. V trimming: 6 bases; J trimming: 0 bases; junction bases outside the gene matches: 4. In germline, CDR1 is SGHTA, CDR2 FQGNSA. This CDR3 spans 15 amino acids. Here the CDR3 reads CASRRLAGSTDTQYF. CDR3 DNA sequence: TGTGCCAGCAGGCGGCTAGCGGGGAGCACAGATACGCAGTATTTT.

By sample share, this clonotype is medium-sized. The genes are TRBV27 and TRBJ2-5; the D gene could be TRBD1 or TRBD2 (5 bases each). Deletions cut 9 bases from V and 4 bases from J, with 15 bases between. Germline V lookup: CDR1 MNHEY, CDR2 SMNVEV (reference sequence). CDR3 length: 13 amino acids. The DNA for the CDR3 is TGTGCCAGTATGTCTGGGGGACGAGAGACCCAGTACTTC. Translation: CASMSGGRETQYF.